The 28 T cell receptor beta chains reported below all come from one sample, sequenced in a study of T-cell reconstitution after alpha-beta-depleted transplantation in children. Preparation of the TCRbeta library involved a method that used unique molecular identifiers. TCRdb re-derived calls from the PCR reads in MiXCR, one entry per CDR3 protein. The top ten hold more than 2.5% of the sample, which has some 550,000 distinct CDR3 sequences, around 16% seen once. Here the sequenced sample was PBMCs from the stem cell graft donor, taken from the stem cell graft. The receptors originated from a human donor who donated a stem cell graft to a child with acute lymphoblastic leukemia.

The V call is TRBV5-6, the J call TRBJ2-1; D gene ambiguous. From germline, CDR1 is SGHDT and CDR2 YYEEEE. Trimming left V 6 bases short and J 7 bases short, with 20 bases between. The CDR3 contains 15 residues. CDR3 bases: TGTGCCAGCACCCACCGCCAACTCAATGCTAATGAGCAGTTCTTC. Its translation: CASTHRQLNANEQFF.

This clonotype was recorded a few times. The CDR3 loop is CASSGGVGGGFPGGQYF. The CDR3 DNA reads TGCGCCAGCAGCGGCGGAGTTGGCGGAGGCTTTCCGGGGGGCCAGTACTTC. V and J are TRBV5-1 and TRBJ2-5; the match to TRBD2 covers 7 bases. Germline V gene lookup returns CDR1 SGHRS and CDR2 YFSETQ. The CDR3 has 17 amino acids. V was clipped by 4 bases and J by 10 bases; unmatched bases: 22.

J is TRBJ2-1 and V is TRBV27; D gene unclear. CDR1 MNHEY and CDR2 SMNVEV come from the germline V gene (reference sequence). The CDR3 contains 13 residues. V lost 0 bases, J lost 7 bases, and 7 bases lay in between. This chain's CDR3 is CASSLSPINEQFF. For the CDR3, the DNA is TGTGCCAGCAGTTTATCCCCAATTAATGAGCAGTTCTTC.

This clonotype was seen many times. The rearrangement joins TRBV5-1 to TRBJ2-2; D unclear. The V end lost 1 base, the J end lost 3 bases, and 4 bases lay between the germline ends. The CDR3 has 13 residues. Per germline, CDR1 SGHRS and CDR2 YFSETQ. CDR3 bases: TGCGCCAGCAGCTTGAGGGACACCGGGGAGCTGTTTTTT. It codes for CASSLRDTGELFF. Full variable domain (rest looked up from reference TRBV5-1 and TRBJ2-2): KAGVTQTPRYLIKTRGQQVTLSCSPISGHRSVSWYQQTPGQGLQFLFEYFSETQRNKGNFPGRFSGRQFSNSRSEMNVSTLELGDSALYLCASSLRDTGELFFGEGSRLTVL.

The chain carries TRBV20-1 and TRBJ2-1; the match to TRBD2 covers 10 bases. This CDR3 comprises 17 residues. Per germline, CDR1 DFQATT and CDR2 SNEGSKA (reference sequence). The V and J ends lost 0 bases and 4 bases, in that order; junction bases with no gene match: 9. CDR3 nucleotides: TGCAGTGCTAGAGATTCAGCGGGAGGGCTCGCTTACAATGAGCAGTTCTTC. Its protein product is CSARDSAGGLAYNEQFF.

V is TRBV29-1 and J is TRBJ1-2; D is perhaps TRBD1 (5 bases). The germline gives CDR1 SQVTM, CDR2 ANQGSEA. CDR3 length: 16 amino acids. V lost 3 bases and J 0 bases, leaving 17 bases between the germline ends. CDR3 region: CSVDPSRDVPNYGYTF. The CDR3 DNA reads TGCAGCGTTGACCCCTCCCGGGACGTACCTAACTATGGCTACACCTTC.

This clonotype appeared a few times. The chain employs TRBV12-3 or TRBV12-4 and TRBJ2-1; 7 nucleotides line up with TRBD1. The CDR3 has 13 amino acids. With V trimmed by 5 bases and J by 6 bases, 4 bases remained unmatched. Here the CDR3 DNA reads TGTGCCAGCAGTACCGACAGGGCCAATGAGCAGTTCTTC. It translates to CASSTDRANEQFF.

The chain couples TRBV19 to TRBJ2-5, with D perhaps matching TRBD2 (6 bases). The CDR3 contains 14 residues. The germline CDR1 and CDR2 sequences are LNHDA and SQIVND (reference sequence). Trimming shortened V by 7 bases and J by 5 bases, and 17 bases separated the two germline ends. The CDR3: CASTDGGGTETQYF. CDR3 DNA sequence: TGTGCCAGTACCGACGGAGGCGGGACTGAGACCCAGTACTTC. Drawing the rest from reference TRBV19 and TRBJ2-5, the complete variable domain is DGGITQSPKYLFRKEGQNVTLSCEQNLNHDAMYWYRQDPGQGLRLIYYSQIVNDFQKGDIAEGYSVSREKKESFPLTVTSAQKNPTAFYLCASTDGGGTETQYFGPGTRLLVL.

This clonotype turned up a few times. The CDR3 DNA follows: TGCGCCAGCAGCCATGATAGCGGGGCGAATGAGCAGTTCTTC. This translates into CASSHDSGANEQFF. The chain uses TRBV4-1 and TRBJ2-1; 8 nucleotides align to TRBD2. Germline V CDR1 and CDR2: MGHRA, YSYEKL. This CDR3 is 14 amino acids long. The V and J ends lost 3 bases and 7 bases, in that order; junction bases with no gene match: 5.

This clonotype was counted a few times. The V call is TRBV12-3 or TRBV12-4, the J call TRBJ2-7; TRBD1 aligns across 8 bases. The CDR3 has 16 amino acids. V lost 6 bases and J lost 6; bases outside the gene matches: 16. The CDR3 DNA follows: TGTGCCAGCAGCTTGAGACGGGACAGGCTAGATACCGAGCAGTACTTC. Protein: CASSLRRDRLDTEQYF.

The table lists this clonotype with a few counts. J is TRBJ2-1 and V is TRBV6-4, with 12 bases fitting TRBD2. This CDR3 region has 15 residues. J lost 7 bases, V lost 4 bases, and 5 bases had no gene match. Per the germline V gene, CDR1 is MRHNA and CDR2 is SNTAGT. CDR3 protein: CASSGATSGGNEQFF. The CDR3 nucleotides are TGTGCCAGCAGTGGGGCTACTAGCGGGGGGAATGAGCAGTTCTTC.

The chain is built from TRBV15 and TRBJ2-1; 8 bases match TRBD2. CDR3 size: 16 residues. Germline V gene lookup returns CDR1 LNHNV and CDR2 YYDKDF (reference sequence). V gave up 3 bases and J gave up 6 bases; unmatched junction bases: 10. This CDR3 is CATSSHGGESFNEQFF. The CDR3 bases are TGTGCCACCAGCAGTCACGGGGGGGAGTCTTTCAATGAGCAGTTCTTC.

V is TRBV5-1 and J is TRBJ2-7, with D possibly matching TRBD2 (5 bases). This CDR3 contains 14 residues. Germline CDR1 is SGHRS and CDR2 is YFSETQ. The ends were cut back, 5 bases at V and 5 bases at J, with 17 bases in the middle. CDR3 sequence: CASRGPGSRDEQYF. Here the CDR3 DNA reads TGCGCCAGCAGGGGCCCGGGCTCGCGGGACGAGCAGTACTTC.

The genes are TRBV7-9 and TRBJ2-7; TRBD2 matches 14 bases. The germline V gene encodes CDR1 SEHNR and CDR2 FQNEAQ (reference sequence). The V gene end was trimmed by 2 bases and the J gene end by 4 bases; junction bases not matched to a gene: 7. The CDR3 covers 17 residues. In DNA, the CDR3 is TGTGCCAGCAGCTTAAAGGGGACTAGCGGGAGTTTTTACGAGCAGTACTTC. This codes for CASSLKGTSGSFYEQYF.

The genes are TRBV6-1 and TRBJ2-7, with D uncertain. CDR3 size: 15 residues. Looked up from germline, CDR1 is MNHNS and CDR2 is SASEGT. V gave up 1 base and J gave up 0 bases, with 10 bases separating them. The CDR3 loop is CASSEGEASSYEQYF. The CDR3 DNA follows: TGTGCCAGCAGTGAAGGGGAAGCGAGCTCCTACGAGCAGTACTTC.

This clonotype was observed a few times. The V and J genes are TRBV24-1 and TRBJ2-6; D is ambiguous. Looked up from germline, CDR1 is KGHDR and CDR2 is SFDVKD. V lost 10 bases to trimming and J lost 0 bases, with 15 bases between them. The CDR3 sequence is 16 residues long. The CDR3 sequence: CATSLSEGSGANVLTF. The CDR3 DNA follows: TGTGCCACTAGTCTGTCAGAAGGCTCTGGGGCCAACGTCCTGACTTTC.

DNA of the CDR3: TGTGCCAGCAACGCGATATCGAGGCTCACTAATGAAAAACTGTTTTTT. This codes for CASNAISRLTNEKLFF. V and J are TRBV6-1 and TRBJ1-4; D is undetermined. Germline CDR1 and CDR2: MNHNS and SASEGT. The V and J ends lost 7 bases and 2 bases respectively, with 17 bases between them. This CDR3 has 16 amino acids.

This clonotype was seen only a few times. V usage is TRBV19 and J usage is TRBJ2-7, with unresolved D. Germline CDR1 reads LNHDA; CDR2 reads SQIVND (reference sequence). V was trimmed by 3 bases and J by 0 bases, leaving 9 bases between them. CDR3 size: 14 residues. The CDR3 region has the DNA TGTGCCAGTAGTATCGTGCACAGCTCCTACGAGCAGTACTTC. Protein product: CASSIVHSSYEQYF.

The chain carries TRBV6-1 and TRBJ2-2; no definite D call. The CDR3 consists of 14 residues. V lost 4 bases, J lost 3 bases, and 9 bases lay in between. Per the germline V gene, CDR1 is MNHNS and CDR2 is SASEGT. The CDR3 sequence: CASSVGYDTGELFF. CDR3 nucleotide sequence: TGTGCCAGCAGTGTGGGTTACGACACCGGGGAGCTGTTTTTT.

This clonotype was seen only a few times. V usage is TRBV12-3 or TRBV12-4 and J usage is TRBJ1-2; 8 nucleotides agree with TRBD1. V dropped 6 bases and J dropped 8; count of bases not matched to a gene: 11. This CDR3 comprises 14 residues. CDR3 sequence: CASRQGGRTGGYTF. In DNA form, the CDR3 reads TGTGCCAGCAGACAGGGGGGCAGAACAGGGGGCTACACCTTC.

The chain uses TRBV6-5 and TRBJ2-3; TRBD1 is a possible D gene (5 bases). V was pared by 2 bases and J by 6 bases, with 18 bases between. Looked up from germline, CDR1 is MNHEY and CDR2 is SVGAGI. This CDR3 comprises 16 residues. The CDR3 reads CASSYGAQGVGDTQYF. For the CDR3, the DNA is TGTGCCAGCAGTTACGGGGCCCAAGGCGTAGGGGATACGCAGTATTTT.

The rearrangement joins TRBV12-3 or TRBV12-4 to TRBJ2-6, with 12 positions matching TRBD1. The V segment lost 4 bases and the J segment 3 bases; nucleotides outside the gene matches: 16. The CDR3 consists of 21 residues. The CDR3 coding sequence is TGTGCCAGCAGTTCCCCGGCCGAACCGGGACAGGGGGCAGGTGGGGCCAACGTCCTGACTTTC. Residues: CASSSPAEPGQGAGGANVLTF.

This clonotype was seen a few times. The chain uses TRBV7-2 and TRBJ2-7, with a tentative D call TRBD2 (6 bases). CDR1 SGHTA and CDR2 FQGNSA come from the germline V gene. This CDR3 is 13 amino acids long. V was clipped by 5 bases and J by 6 bases, with 14 bases between them. CDR3 region: CASSRSKRAEQYF. CDR3 DNA sequence: TGTGCCAGCAGCCGTTCGAAGCGGGCCGAGCAGTACTTC.

Only a few counts were recorded for this clonotype. CDR3 DNA: TGTGCCAGCAGCCACCAACACCAGACTAGCAGGCTAGCCAAAAACATTCAGTACTTC. Amino acids: CASSHQHQTSRLAKNIQYF. The rearrangement joins TRBV4-2 to TRBJ2-4, with 7 bases matching TRBD2. CDR1 and CDR2 (germline): LGHNA, YNFKEQ. The trim removed 3 bases at V and 0 bases at J, leaving 14 bases unmatched. This CDR3 is built from 19 residues.

This clonotype has more than one count but fewer than ten. This chain joins TRBV10-3 and TRBJ1-5; D ambiguous. V dropped 2 bases and J dropped 5 bases, with 7 bases sitting between them. The CDR3 length is 13 residues. Germline loops: CDR1 ENHRY, CDR2 SYGVKD. In DNA, the CDR3 is TGTGCCATCAGTGAGGGGCTCTATCAGCCCCAGCATTTT. As protein: CAISEGLYQPQHF.

V and J are TRBV5-1 and TRBJ1-4, with 8 nucleotides matching TRBD1. The CDR3 length is 14 residues. Germline CDR1 is SGHRS and CDR2 is YFSETQ. Trimming removed 1 base from V and 7 bases from J; junction bases left unmatched: 3. The CDR3 loop is CASSLSRGLEKLFF. The CDR3 DNA sequence: TGCGCCAGCAGCTTGTCCAGGGGGCTTGAAAAACTGTTTTTT.

This clonotype was seen more than once but under ten times. The J gene is TRBJ1-5, the V gene TRBV11-2; the match to TRBD1 covers 9 bases. The CDR3 is made up of 14 amino acids. In germline, CDR1 is SGHAT, CDR2 FQNNGV. V trimming: 5 bases; J trimming: 5 bases; junction bases outside the gene matches: 4. This CDR3 is CASSRTGVDQPQHF. The CDR3 nucleotides are TGTGCCAGCAGCAGGACAGGGGTTGATCAGCCCCAGCATTTT. Based on the CDR3 plus reference TRBV11-2 and TRBJ1-5, the full variable domain is EAGVAQSPRYKIIEKRQSVAFWCNPISGHATLYWYQQILGQGPKLLIQFQNNGVVDDSQLPKDRFSAERLKGVDSTLKIQPAKLEDSAVYLCASSRTGVDQPQHFGDGTRLSIL.

This clonotype was seen a few times. V is TRBV11-2 and J is TRBJ2-1; the D gene could be TRBD1 or TRBD2 (5 bases each). Trimming left V 0 bases short and J 10 bases short, with 13 bases between. The germline V gene encodes CDR1 SGHAT and CDR2 FQNNGV. The CDR3 loop spans 14 amino acids. CDR3 loop: CASSLDSGRSEQFF. DNA of the CDR3: TGTGCCAGCAGCTTAGATTCGGGGCGCTCAGAGCAGTTCTTC.